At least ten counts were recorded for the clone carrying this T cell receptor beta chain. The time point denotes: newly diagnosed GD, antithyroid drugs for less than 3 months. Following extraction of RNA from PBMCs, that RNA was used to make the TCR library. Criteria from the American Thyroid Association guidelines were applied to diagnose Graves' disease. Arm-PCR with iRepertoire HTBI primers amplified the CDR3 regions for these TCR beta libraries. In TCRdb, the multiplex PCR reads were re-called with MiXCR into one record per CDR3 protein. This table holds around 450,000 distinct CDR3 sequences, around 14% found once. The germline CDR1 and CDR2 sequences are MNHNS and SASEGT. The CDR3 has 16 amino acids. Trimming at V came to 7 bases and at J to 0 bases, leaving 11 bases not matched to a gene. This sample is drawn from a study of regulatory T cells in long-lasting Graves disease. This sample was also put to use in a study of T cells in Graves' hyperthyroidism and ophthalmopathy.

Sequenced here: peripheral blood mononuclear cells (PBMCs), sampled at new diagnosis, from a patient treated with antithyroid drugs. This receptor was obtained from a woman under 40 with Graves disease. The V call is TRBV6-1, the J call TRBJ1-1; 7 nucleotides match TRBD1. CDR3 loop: CASTPPQGGMNTEAFF. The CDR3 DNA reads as TGTGCCAGCACCCCCCCCCAGGGGGGAATGAACACTGAAGCTTTCTTT.